This T cell receptor beta chain was sequenced during a study of breast tumors, draining lymph nodes, adjacent tissues. Study-wide results and limits: That most tumor T cells come from lymph nodes remained unproven. Tumor repertoires ranked between lymph nodes and nontumor tissue in diversity, with V and J gene preferences. Data fit most tumor T cells coming from lymph node, expanding in tumor. Compared with basal-like, luminal-like tumors shared significantly more repertoire with nontumor tissue.

Details on this clonotype: What it binds is unknown.

Trimming cost V 6 bases and J 3 bases, with 21 bases left between them. The CDR3 has 17 residues. Germline assignment: CDR1 MNHNY and CDR2 SVGAGI (reference sequence). The lymph nodes were axillary draining lymph nodes from breast cancer patients. TCRdb independently ran MiXCR on the multiplex PCR reads; one entry per CDR3 protein. The sample consists of some 250,000 distinct CDR3 sequences, 30% to 35% of them appearing once. The TCR originated in a female donor with breast cancer. Some clones in this sample may be carry-over from other donors' samples. The V gene is TRBV6-6, the J gene TRBJ1-5; weak D call: TRBD1 (6 bases). Sequencing was carried out using axillary lymph node tissue. The CDR3, as DNA: TGTGCCAGCAGAGGGGGTTCCGGGGAGCTTTACAATCAGCCCCAGCATTTT. Its translation is CASRGGSGELYNQPQHF.